This T cell receptor beta chain is drawn from a study of read filtering for tumor transcriptome and immune sequencing. Study-wide context: Whole-transcriptome libraries were prepared after DNase treatment. Study-wide findings and caveats: About 81.9% of IR-seq clonotypes had one read, totaling approximately 3.3% of reads; RNA-seq: approximately 75% and 45%.

This clonotype was seen ten or more times. The antigen is unknown. Germline is not matched at one junction end, which may reflect a read error. The CDR3 contains 13 residues. Germline CDR1 and CDR2: MNHEY and SVGEGT. From 400 to 450 ng of RNA, a library with molecular barcoded alpha/delta and beta/gamma adaptors was made. Each CDR3 protein is one row after TCRdb ran MiXCR on the reads. Here the sample spans 90,000 or so distinct CDR3 sequences, approximately 21% being singletons. This sequence was found in a donor aged 40 or over with multiple myeloma. Sequences were obtained from a population of CD138-negative cells sorted from bone marrow. The chain couples TRBV6-2 or TRBV6-3 to TRBJ2-2; weak D call: TRBD2 (6 bases). The CDR3 nucleotides are TGTGCCAGCAGCCGGGAGAACCCCGGGGAGCTGTTTTTT. This gives the protein CASSRENPGELFF.